The entry below describes one T cell receptor beta chain. Its antigen is as yet unknown. The CDR3 contains 14 residues. In germline, CDR1 is SGHRS, CDR2 YFSETQ. The junction had 4 bases not matched to a gene; V was cut back by 2 bases and J by 7 bases. This entry belongs to a study of response to subunit inactivated influenza vaccine. General study points: It was suggested by the authors that few new T cells are recruited by each seasonal influenza vaccination.

TCRdb fed the RT-PCR reads into MiXCR, producing one record per CDR3 protein. The repertoire holds almost 600,000 distinct CDR3 sequences, with 12% to 15% as singletons. V gene TRBV5-1 combines with J gene TRBJ2-1; TRBD2 agrees at 9 bases. The source is a man aged 50-60 years who received an inactivated influenza vaccine. The material was PBMCs from blood, obtained 11 to 12 days after vaccination. CDR3 sequence (DNA): TGCGCCAGCAGCTTAGCGGGGGGAACAAATGAGCAGTTCTTC. Translation: CASSLAGGTNEQFF.